These 19 T cell receptor beta chains originate from one sample sequenced in a study of OX40 agonist ivuxolimab in advanced cancers. Repertoires were generated with immunoSEQ multiplex PCR, while TCRdb's copy carries only in-frame clones and drops some. The sample lists about 25,000 clones, roughly 80% occurring once. The source material was CD4+ or CD8+ T cells sorted from blood, sampled in a trial of the OX40 agonist ivuxolimab. These receptors all stem from an adult with an advanced solid tumor such as melanoma, head and neck, liver or kidney cancer.

The rearrangement links TRBV7-2 to TRBJ2-5; tentatively, D is TRBD2 (7 bases). The CDR3 sequence is 15 residues long. Germline V CDR1 and CDR2: SGHTA, FQGNSA. V lost 5 bases, J lost 5 bases, and 18 bases lay in between. The CDR3 here is CASSQLGGGGETQYF. The CDR3 nucleotides are TGTGCCAGCAGCCAACTCGGGGGAGGGGGTGAGACCCAGTACTTC.

This clone was found a few times. The chain carries TRBV7-6 and TRBJ2-1, with TRBD2 matching 13 bases. Germline CDR1 SGHVS, CDR2 FNYEAQ. This CDR3 has 13 residues. After removal of 5 bases from V and 10 bases from J, the junction contained 2 bases not matched to a gene. For the CDR3, the DNA is TGTGCCAGCAGCCCGGGACTAGCGGGGGAGCAGTTCTTC. This gives the protein CASSPGLAGEQFF.

This chain uses TRBV18 with TRBJ2-7; D may be TRBD1 (6 bases). V dropped 6 bases and J dropped 5 bases, with 17 bases sitting between them. The CDR3 has 14 residues. CDR1 is KGHSH, CDR2 LQKENI, per germline. The CDR3 is CASSPSGVRNEQYF. The CDR3 region has the DNA TGTGCCAGCTCCCCCTCAGGGGTACGAAACGAGCAGTACTTC.

V usage is TRBV29-1 and J usage is TRBJ2-5; D may be TRBD2 (6 bases). The CDR3 runs 13 residues. Germline CDR1 SQVTM, CDR2 ANQGSEA. Trimming took 4 bases from V and 1 from J, leaving 10 bases between them. The CDR3 reads CSVGRAVQETQYF. Written as DNA, the CDR3 is TGCAGCGTTGGGAGGGCCGTCCAAGAGACCCAGTACTTC. The full variable domain, its missing parts supplied by reference TRBV29-1 and TRBJ2-5, is SAVISQKPSRDICQRGTSLTIQCQVDSQVTMMFWYRQQPGQSLTLIATANQGSEATYESGFVIDKFPISRPNLTFSTLTVSNMSPEDSSIYLCSVGRAVQETQYFGPGTRLLVL.

The chain is built from TRBV6-5 and TRBJ1-5, with a weak D call TRBD1 (5 bases). Germline CDR1 and CDR2: MNHEY and SVGAGI. This CDR3 comprises 15 residues. V dropped 2 bases and J dropped 2 bases, with 10 bases sitting between them. CDR3 region: CASSYGTTGNQPQHF. In nucleotides, the CDR3 is TGTGCCAGCAGTTACGGGACCACGGGCAATCAGCCCCAGCATTTT.

The rearrangement joins TRBV19 to TRBJ2-7; TRBD2 aligns across 9 bases. V lost 0 bases, J lost 2 bases, and 5 bases stayed unmatched. Germline V CDR1 and CDR2: LNHDA, SQIVND (reference sequence). The CDR3 has 16 amino acids. The CDR3 coding sequence is TGTGCCAGTAGTATAGAGTTAGCGGGGGACACCTACGAGCAGTACTTC. Encoded protein: CASSIELAGDTYEQYF.

This chain connects TRBV6-1 to TRBJ1-1, with D unresolved. The germline V gene has CDR1 MNHNS and CDR2 SASEGT. There are 11 residues in the CDR3. V was shortened by 8 bases and J by 5 bases, with 9 bases between the two germline ends. CDR3 loop: CASRRRTEAFF. The DNA for the CDR3 is TGTGCCAGCCGGCGGAGGACTGAAGCTTTCTTT.

The V and J genes are TRBV28 and TRBJ1-5; D may be TRBD1 (6 bases). This CDR3 comprises 14 residues. The V gene's germline CDR1 is MDHEN and CDR2 SYDVKM. V was trimmed by 7 bases and J by 2 bases, leaving 12 bases between them. CDR3 bases: TGTGCCAGCAACCAGGGGCAAGGCAATCAGCCCCAGCATTTT. It is translated as CASNQGQGNQPQHF.

The V and J genes are TRBV7-3 and TRBJ1-2, with D possibly matching TRBD1 (6 bases). Trimming took 5 bases from V and 5 from J, leaving 18 bases between them. The CDR3 consists of 15 residues. CDR1 SGHTA and CDR2 FQGTGA come from the germline V gene. CDR3 DNA sequence: TGTGCCAGCAGCCCCGGGGGGGGCAGGGGTTATGGCTACACCTTC. It translates to CASSPGGGRGYGYTF. The complete variable domain, with remaining parts taken from reference TRBV7-3 and TRBJ1-2, reads GAGVSQTPSNKVTEKGKYVELRCDPISGHTALYWYRQSLGQGPEFLIYFQGTGAADDSGLPNDRFFAVRPEGSVSTLKIQRTERGDSAVYLCASSPGGGRGYGYTFGSGTRLTVV.

The V gene is TRBV6-1, the J gene TRBJ1-6; D is ambiguous. V was cut by 9 bases and J by 2 bases, with 14 bases left in between. Germline-derived CDR1 and CDR2 are MNHNS and SASEGT. This CDR3 has 15 residues. CDR3 amino acids: CASGLGDAYNSPLHF. DNA for the CDR3: TGTGCCAGTGGTCTCGGGGATGCCTATAATTCACCCCTCCACTTT.

The chain recombines TRBV19 with TRBJ2-7; D might be TRBD1 (6 bases). V dropped 4 bases and J dropped 3 bases, with 19 bases sitting between them. Germline lookup yields CDR1 LNHDA and CDR2 SQIVND (reference sequence). This CDR3 comprises 16 residues. The CDR3 reads CASSKGWGTTNYEQYF. The CDR3, as DNA: TGTGCCAGTAGTAAGGGTTGGGGGACAACGAACTACGAGCAGTACTTC.

This clone was picked up a small number of times. This sequence joins TRBV27 and TRBJ1-5; D is ambiguous. The V gene lost 2 bases and the J gene lost 0 bases, with 8 bases spanning the gap. The CDR3 extends over 15 amino acids. The germline gives CDR1 MNHEY, CDR2 SMNVEV (reference sequence). The CDR3 reads CASSLRGSSNQPQHF. As DNA, the CDR3 is TGTGCCAGCAGTTTACGAGGGAGTAGCAATCAGCCCCAGCATTTT.

The V call is TRBV6-5, the J call TRBJ2-7, with TRBD2 identical over 8 bases. Germline loops: CDR1 MNHEY, CDR2 SVGAGI. The CDR3 spans 15 residues. The V and J ends lost 0 bases and 4 bases, in that order; junction bases with no gene match: 5. The CDR3 region has the DNA TGTGCCAGCAGTTACTCCGGGACTAGTCAGTACGAGCAGTACTTC. Its protein product is CASSYSGTSQYEQYF.

The V gene is TRBV5-6, the J gene TRBJ2-7; unclear D gene. The CDR3 spans 12 residues. V was pared by 1 base and J by 1 base, with 3 bases between. In germline, CDR1 is SGHDT, CDR2 YYEEEE. Written as DNA, the CDR3 is TGTGCCAGCAGCTTGATATCCTACGAGCAGTACTTC. It is translated as CASSLISYEQYF.

The chain links TRBV18 to TRBJ1-3, with TRBD1 matching over 8 bases. Losses at the gene ends were 0 bases for V and 8 bases for J; bases not matched to a gene: 6. The germline CDR1 and CDR2 sequences are KGHSH and LQKENI. The CDR3 is 15 amino acids. The CDR3 region has the DNA TGTGCCAGCTCACCACCAGGAGGACAGGGCCACACCATATATTTT. The encoded protein is CASSPPGGQGHTIYF.

The gene calls are TRBV5-6 and TRBJ2-7; the D gene is possibly TRBD2 (6 bases). Germline V lookup: CDR1 SGHDT, CDR2 YYEEEE. Trimming took off 0 bases at V and 5 bases at J, with 15 bases between the two ends. The CDR3 contains 15 residues. The CDR3 sequence is CASSLGPRGANEQYF. DNA of the CDR3: TGTGCCAGCAGCTTGGGGCCTCGCGGGGCAAACGAGCAGTACTTC.

This clone was found once. The V call is TRBV4-2, the J call TRBJ2-1; TRBD2 matches at 14 bases. The germline V gene encodes CDR1 LGHNA and CDR2 YNFKEQ. The CDR3 extends over 19 amino acids. Trimming took 4 bases from V and 6 from J; bases not matched to a gene: 14. The CDR3 sequence: CASSPTGLAGDGGVNEQFF. CDR3 in DNA: TGTGCCAGCAGCCCAACGGGACTAGCGGGAGATGGGGGGGTCAATGAGCAGTTCTTC.

The V and J genes are TRBV6-1 and TRBJ1-5; D not certain. The germline V gene has CDR1 MNHNS and CDR2 SASEGT. Trimming pared 6 bases from V and 1 base from J, leaving 10 bases between. The CDR3 consists of 14 residues. This CDR3 is CASRYTKSNQPQHF. CDR3 bases: TGTGCCAGCAGGTACACGAAGAGCAATCAGCCCCAGCATTTT.

The rearrangement links TRBV15 to TRBJ1-1; unclear D gene. CDR1 and CDR2 (germline): LNHNV, YYDKDF (reference sequence). V lost 3 bases, J lost 5 bases, and 13 bases lay in between. The CDR3 covers 14 residues. CDR3 bases: TGTGCCACCAGCAGGGCCGGCTCGGAGACTGAAGCTTTCTTT. Amino acid sequence: CATSRAGSETEAFF.